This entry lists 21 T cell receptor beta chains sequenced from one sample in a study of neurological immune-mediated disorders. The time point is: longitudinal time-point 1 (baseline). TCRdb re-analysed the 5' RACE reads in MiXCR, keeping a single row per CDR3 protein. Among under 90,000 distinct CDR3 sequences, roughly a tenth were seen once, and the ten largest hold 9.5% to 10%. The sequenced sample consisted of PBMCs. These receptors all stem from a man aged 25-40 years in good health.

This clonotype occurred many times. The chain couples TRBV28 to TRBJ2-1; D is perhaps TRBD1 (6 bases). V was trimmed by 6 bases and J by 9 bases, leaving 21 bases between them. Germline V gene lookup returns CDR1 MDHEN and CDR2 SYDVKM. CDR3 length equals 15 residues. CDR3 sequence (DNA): TGTGCCAGCAGGACCCCACAGGGATTACCGGGTGAGCAGTTCTTC. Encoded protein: CASRTPQGLPGEQFF. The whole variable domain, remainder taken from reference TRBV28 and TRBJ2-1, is DVKVTQSSRYLVKRTGEKVFLECVQDMDHENMFWYRQDPGLGLRLIYFSYDVKMKEKGDIPEGYSVSREKKERFSLILESASTNQTSMYLCASRTPQGLPGEQFFGPGTRLTVL.

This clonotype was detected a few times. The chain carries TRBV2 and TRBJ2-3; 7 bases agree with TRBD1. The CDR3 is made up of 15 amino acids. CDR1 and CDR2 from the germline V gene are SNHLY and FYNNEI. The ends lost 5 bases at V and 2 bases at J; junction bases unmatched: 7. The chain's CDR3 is CASSIRGQITDTQYF. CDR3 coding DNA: TGTGCCAGCAGTATTCGGGGACAGATCACAGATACGCAGTATTTT.

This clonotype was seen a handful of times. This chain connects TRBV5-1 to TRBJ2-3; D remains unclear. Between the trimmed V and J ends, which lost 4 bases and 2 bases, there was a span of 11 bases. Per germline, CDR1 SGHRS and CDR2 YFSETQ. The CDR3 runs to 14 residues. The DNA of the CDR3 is TGCGCCAGCAGCCTGATCGACCACACAGATACGCAGTATTTT. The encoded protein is CASSLIDHTDTQYF.

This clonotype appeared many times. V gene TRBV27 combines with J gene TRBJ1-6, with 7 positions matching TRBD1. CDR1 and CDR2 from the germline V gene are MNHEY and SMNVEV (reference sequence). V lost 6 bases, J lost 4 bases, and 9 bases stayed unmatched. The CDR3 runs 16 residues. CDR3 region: CASREPTTGYNSPLHF. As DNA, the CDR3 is TGTGCCAGCAGGGAGCCTACGACAGGGTATAATTCACCCCTCCACTTT.

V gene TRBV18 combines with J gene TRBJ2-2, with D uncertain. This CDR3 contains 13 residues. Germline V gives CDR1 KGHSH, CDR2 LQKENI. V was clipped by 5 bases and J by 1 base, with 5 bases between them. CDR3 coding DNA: TGTGCCAGCTCAGGTTTGAACACCGGGGAGCTGTTTTTT. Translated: CASSGLNTGELFF.

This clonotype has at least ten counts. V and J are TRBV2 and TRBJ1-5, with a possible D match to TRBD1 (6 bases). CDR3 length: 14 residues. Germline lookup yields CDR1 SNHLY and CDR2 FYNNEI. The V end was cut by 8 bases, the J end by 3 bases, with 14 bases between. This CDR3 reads CASRPGAANQPQHF. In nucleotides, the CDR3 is TGTGCCAGCCGTCCAGGGGCGGCCAATCAGCCCCAGCATTTT.

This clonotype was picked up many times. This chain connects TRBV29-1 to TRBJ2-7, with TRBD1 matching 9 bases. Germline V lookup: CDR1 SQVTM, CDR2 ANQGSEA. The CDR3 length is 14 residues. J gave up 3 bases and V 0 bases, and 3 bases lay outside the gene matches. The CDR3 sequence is CSVEDLTGGYEQYF. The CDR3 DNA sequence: TGCAGCGTTGAAGATCTGACAGGGGGCTACGAGCAGTACTTC.

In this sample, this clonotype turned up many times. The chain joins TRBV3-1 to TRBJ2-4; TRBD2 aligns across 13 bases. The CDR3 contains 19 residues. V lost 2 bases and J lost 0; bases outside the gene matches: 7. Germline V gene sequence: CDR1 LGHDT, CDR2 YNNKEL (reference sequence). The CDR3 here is CASSQQGGLAGVAKNIQYF. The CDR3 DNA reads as TGTGCCAGCAGCCAACAGGGTGGACTAGCGGGAGTAGCCAAAAACATTCAGTACTTC.

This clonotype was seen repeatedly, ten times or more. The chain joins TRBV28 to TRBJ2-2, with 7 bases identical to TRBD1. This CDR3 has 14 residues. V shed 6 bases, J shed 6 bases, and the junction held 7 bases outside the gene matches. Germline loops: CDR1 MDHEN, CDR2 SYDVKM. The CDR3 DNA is TGTGCCAGCAGATCAGGGGGTTTAGCCGGGGAGCTGTTTTTT. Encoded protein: CASRSGGLAGELFF.

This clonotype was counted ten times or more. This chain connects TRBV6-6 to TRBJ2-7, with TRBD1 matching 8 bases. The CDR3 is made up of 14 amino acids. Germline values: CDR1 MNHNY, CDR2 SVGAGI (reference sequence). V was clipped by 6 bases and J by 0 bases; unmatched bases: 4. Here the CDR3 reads CASRDRVTSYEQYF. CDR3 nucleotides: TGTGCCAGCAGGGACAGGGTTACCTCCTACGAGCAGTACTTC.

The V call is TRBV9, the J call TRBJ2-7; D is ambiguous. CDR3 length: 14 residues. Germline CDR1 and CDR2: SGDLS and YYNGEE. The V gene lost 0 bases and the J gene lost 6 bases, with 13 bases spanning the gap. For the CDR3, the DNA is TGTGCCAGCAGCGTAGCCTATAGTTTAGGCGAGCAGTACTTC. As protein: CASSVAYSLGEQYF.

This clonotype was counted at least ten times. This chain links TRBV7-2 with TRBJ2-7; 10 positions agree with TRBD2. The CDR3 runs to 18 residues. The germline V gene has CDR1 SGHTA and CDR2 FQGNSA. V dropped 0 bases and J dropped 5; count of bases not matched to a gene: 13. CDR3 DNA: TGTGCCAGCAGCTTAGCATGGGGGGCTAGCGGGAGTTCCCACGAGCAGTACTTC. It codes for CASSLAWGASGSSHEQYF.

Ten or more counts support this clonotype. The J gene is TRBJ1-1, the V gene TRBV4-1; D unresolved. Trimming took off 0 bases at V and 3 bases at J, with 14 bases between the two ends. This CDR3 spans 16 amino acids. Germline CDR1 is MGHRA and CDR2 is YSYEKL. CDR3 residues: CASSQDPAWGDTEAFF. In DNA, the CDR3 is TGCGCCAGCAGCCAAGATCCCGCCTGGGGAGACACTGAAGCTTTCTTT.

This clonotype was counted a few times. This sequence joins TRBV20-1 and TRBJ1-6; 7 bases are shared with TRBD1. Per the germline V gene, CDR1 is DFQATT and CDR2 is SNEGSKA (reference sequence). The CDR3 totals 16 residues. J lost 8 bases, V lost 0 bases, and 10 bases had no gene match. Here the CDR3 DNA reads TGCAGTGCTAGAGACCCGAAAGACAGGGATCATTCACCCCTCCACTTT. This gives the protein CSARDPKDRDHSPLHF.

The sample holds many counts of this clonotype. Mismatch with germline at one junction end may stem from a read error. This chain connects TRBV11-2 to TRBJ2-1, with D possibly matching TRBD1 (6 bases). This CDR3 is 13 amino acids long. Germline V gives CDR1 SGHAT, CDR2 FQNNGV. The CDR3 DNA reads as TGTGCCAACAGCTCGACAGGTATAAATGAGCAGTTCTTC. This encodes CANSSTGINEQFF. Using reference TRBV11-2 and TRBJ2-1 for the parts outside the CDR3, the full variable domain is EAGVAQSPRYKIIEKRQSVAFWCNPISGHATLYWYQQILGQGPKLLIQFQNNGVVDDSQLPKDRFSAERLKGVDSTLKIQPAKLEDSAVYLCANSSTGINEQFFGPGTRLTVL.

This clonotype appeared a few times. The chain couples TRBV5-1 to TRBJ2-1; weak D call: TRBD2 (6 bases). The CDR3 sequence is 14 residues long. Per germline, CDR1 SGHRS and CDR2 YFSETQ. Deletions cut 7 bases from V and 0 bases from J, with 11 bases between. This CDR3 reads CASGASDSYNEQFF. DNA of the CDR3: TGCGCCAGCGGGGCTAGCGACTCCTACAATGAGCAGTTCTTC.

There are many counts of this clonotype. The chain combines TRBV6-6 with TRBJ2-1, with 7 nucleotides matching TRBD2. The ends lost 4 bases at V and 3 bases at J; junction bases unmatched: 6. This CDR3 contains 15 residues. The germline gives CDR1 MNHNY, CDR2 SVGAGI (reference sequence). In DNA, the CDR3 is TGTGCCAGCAGTTTTCCCGGGACTAACTACAATGAGCAGTTCTTC. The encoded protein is CASSFPGTNYNEQFF.

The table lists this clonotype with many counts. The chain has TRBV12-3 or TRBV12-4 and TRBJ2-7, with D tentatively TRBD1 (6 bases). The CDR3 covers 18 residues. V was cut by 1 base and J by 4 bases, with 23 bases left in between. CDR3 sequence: CASSLDRARARGNYEQYF. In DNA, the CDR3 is TGTGCCAGCAGTTTAGACAGGGCGCGGGCAAGGGGAAATTACGAGCAGTACTTC.

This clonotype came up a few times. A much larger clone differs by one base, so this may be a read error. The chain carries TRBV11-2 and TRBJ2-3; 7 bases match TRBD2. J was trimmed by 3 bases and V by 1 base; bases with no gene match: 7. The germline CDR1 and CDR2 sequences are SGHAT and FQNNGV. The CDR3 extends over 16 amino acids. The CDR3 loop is CASSLVGAGLTDTQYF. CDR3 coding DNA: TGTGCCAGCAGCTTAGTTGGGGCGGGACTAACAGATACGCAGTATTTT.

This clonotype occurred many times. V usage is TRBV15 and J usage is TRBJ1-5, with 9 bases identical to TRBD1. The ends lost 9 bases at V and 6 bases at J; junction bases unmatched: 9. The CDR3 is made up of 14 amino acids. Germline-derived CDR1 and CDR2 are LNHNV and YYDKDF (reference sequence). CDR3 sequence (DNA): TGTGCCACGTCCGGGACAGGGAGTCGTCAGCCCCAGCATTTT. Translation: CATSGTGSRQPQHF.

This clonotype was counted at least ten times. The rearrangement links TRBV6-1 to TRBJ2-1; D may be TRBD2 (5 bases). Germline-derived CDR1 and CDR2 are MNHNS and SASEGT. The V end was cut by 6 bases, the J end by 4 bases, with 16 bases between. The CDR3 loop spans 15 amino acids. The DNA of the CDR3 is TGTGCCAGCAGCGAGGACGGGATGAGATACAATGAGCAGTTCTTC. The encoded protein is CASSEDGMRYNEQFF.